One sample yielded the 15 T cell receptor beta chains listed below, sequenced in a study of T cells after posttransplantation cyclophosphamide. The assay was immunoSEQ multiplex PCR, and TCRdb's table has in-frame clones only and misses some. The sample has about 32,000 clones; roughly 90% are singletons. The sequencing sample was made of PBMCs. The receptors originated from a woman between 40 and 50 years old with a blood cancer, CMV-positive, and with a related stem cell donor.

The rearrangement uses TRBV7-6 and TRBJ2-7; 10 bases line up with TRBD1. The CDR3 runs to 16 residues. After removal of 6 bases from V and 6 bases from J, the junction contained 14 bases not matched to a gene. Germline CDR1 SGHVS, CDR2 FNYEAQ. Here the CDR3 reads CASSSAGTGAQGEQYF. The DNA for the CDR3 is TGTGCCAGCAGTTCAGCCGGGACAGGGGCACAAGGCGAGCAGTACTTC.

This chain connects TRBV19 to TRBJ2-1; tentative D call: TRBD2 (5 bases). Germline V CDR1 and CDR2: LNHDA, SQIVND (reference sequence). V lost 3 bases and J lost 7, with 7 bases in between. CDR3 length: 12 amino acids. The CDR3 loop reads CASSITGNEQFF. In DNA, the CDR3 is TGTGCCAGTAGTATTACGGGGAATGAGCAGTTCTTC.

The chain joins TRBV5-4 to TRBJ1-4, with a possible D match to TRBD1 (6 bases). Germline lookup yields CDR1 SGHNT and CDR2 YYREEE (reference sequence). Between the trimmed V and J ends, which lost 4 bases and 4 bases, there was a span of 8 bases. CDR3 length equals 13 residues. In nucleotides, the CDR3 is TGTGCCAGCAGCAAGGACAGTAATGAAAAACTGTTTTTT. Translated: CASSKDSNEKLFF.

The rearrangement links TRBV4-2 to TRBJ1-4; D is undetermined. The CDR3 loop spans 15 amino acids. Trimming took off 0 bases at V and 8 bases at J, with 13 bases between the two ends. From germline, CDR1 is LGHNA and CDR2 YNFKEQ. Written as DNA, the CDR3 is TGTGCCAGCAGCCAAGATTTGTCAGGTTTCGAAAAACTGTTTTTT. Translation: CASSQDLSGFEKLFF.

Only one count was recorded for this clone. The DNA of the CDR3 is TGTGCCAGCAGAGACCCGGCCCGGGACATCTATGGCTACACCTTC. Amino acid sequence: CASRDPARDIYGYTF. V gene TRBV6-1 combines with J gene TRBJ1-2; TRBD1 might be the D (6 bases). Trimming shortened V by 6 bases and J by 4 bases, and 18 bases separated the two germline ends. There are 15 residues in the CDR3. Looked up from germline, CDR1 is MNHNS and CDR2 is SASEGT.

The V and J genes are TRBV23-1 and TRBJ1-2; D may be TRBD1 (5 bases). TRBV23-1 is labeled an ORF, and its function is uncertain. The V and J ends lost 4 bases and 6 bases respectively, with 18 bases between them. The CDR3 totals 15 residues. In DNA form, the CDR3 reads TGCGCCAGCAGTCTCCTGGGACTCGGATACAATGGCTACACCTTC. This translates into CASSLLGLGYNGYTF.

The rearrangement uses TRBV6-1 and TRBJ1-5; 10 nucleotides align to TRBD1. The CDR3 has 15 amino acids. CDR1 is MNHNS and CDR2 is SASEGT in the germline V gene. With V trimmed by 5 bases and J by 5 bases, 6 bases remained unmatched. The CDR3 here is CASSWTGGIDQPQHF. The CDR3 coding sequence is TGTGCCAGCAGTTGGACAGGGGGTATTGATCAGCCCCAGCATTTT.

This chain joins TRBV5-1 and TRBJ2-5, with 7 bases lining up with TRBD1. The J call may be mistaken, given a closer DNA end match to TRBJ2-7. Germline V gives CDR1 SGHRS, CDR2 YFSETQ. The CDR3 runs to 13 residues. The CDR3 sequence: CASSYGQAYEQYF. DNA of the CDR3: TGCGCCAGCAGCTACGGACAGGCCTACGAGCAGTACTTC.

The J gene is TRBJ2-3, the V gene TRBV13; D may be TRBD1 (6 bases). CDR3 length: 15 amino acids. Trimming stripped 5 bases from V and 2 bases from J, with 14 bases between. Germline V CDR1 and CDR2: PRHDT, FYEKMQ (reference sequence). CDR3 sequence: CASSHGQQFTDTQYF. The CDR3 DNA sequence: TGTGCCAGCAGCCACGGACAGCAGTTCACAGATACGCAGTATTTT.

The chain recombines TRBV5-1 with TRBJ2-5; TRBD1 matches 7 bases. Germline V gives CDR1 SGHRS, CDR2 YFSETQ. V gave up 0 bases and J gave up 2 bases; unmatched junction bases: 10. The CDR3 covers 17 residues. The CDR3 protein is CASSLGINRGLQETQYF. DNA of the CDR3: TGCGCCAGCAGCTTGGGGATAAACAGGGGATTACAAGAGACCCAGTACTTC. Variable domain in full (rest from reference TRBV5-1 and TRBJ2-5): KAGVTQTPRYLIKTRGQQVTLSCSPISGHRSVSWYQQTPGQGLQFLFEYFSETQRNKGNFPGRFSGRQFSNSRSEMNVSTLELGDSALYLCASSLGINRGLQETQYFGPGTRLLVL.

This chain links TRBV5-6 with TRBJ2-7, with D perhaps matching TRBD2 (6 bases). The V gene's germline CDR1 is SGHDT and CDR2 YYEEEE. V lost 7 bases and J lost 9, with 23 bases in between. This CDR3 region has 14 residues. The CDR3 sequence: CASYTGTRLEGQYF. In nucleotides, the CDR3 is TGTGCCAGCTATACCGGGACCCGCCTGGAGGGGCAGTACTTC.

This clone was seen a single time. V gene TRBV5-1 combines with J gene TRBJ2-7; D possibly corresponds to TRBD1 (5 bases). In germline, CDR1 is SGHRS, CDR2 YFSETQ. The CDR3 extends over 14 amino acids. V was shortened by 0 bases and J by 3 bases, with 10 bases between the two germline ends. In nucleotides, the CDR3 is TGCGCCAGCAGCTTGGCCGTAGGGGACTACGAGCAGTACTTC. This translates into CASSLAVGDYEQYF.

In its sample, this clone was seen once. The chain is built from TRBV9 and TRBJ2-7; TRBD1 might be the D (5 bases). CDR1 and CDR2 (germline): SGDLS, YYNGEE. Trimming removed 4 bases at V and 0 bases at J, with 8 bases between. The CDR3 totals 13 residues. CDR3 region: CASSQGHSYEQYF. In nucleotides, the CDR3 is TGTGCCAGCAGCCAGGGTCACTCCTACGAGCAGTACTTC.

CDR3 in DNA: TGTGCCAGCACCAAGGCGACAGGGAATCAGCCCCAGCATTTT. This sequence encodes CASTKATGNQPQHF. The chain employs TRBV7-8 and TRBJ1-5; TRBD1 matches at 7 bases. Germline CDR1 and CDR2: SGHVS and FQNEAQ. The CDR3 extends over 14 amino acids. The V gene end was trimmed by 7 bases and the J gene end by 4 bases; junction bases not matched to a gene: 7.

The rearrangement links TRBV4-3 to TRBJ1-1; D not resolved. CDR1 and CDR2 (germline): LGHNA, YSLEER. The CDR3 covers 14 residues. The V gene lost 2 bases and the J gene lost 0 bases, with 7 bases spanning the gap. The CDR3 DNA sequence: TGCGCCAGCAGCCAAACCAGAATGAACACTGAAGCTTTCTTT. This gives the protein CASSQTRMNTEAFF.